This T cell receptor (beta chain) was sequenced in a study of cytomegalovirus exposure and HLA in healthy donors. On the study more broadly: The same platform as the approximately 670 first-cohort repertoires was used for the 100 to 150 validation repertoires, a later analysis reported. Study-level points and caveats: Within the 130 or so validation repertoires, first-cohort TCR clusters tended to co-occur, according to a later analysis. Confirmation in vitro established that a few CMV-associated chains were specific for CMV antigens.

Turning to this clone: Its antigen is currently unknown.

Sequencing used immunoSEQ multiplex PCR; TCRdb keeps in-frame clones, though not all of them. The sample shows approximately 150,000 clones, more than 75% of them seen only once. It was the approximately 120-subject validation cohort, separate from the approximately 700-subject first cohort, to which the donors belonged. Trimming took 5 bases from V and 4 from J; bases not matched to a gene: 2. The CDR3 runs 14 residues. Germline V gene sequence: CDR1 LNHNV, CDR2 YYDKDF (reference sequence). The sample comprised PBMCs. This TCR came from a woman in her twenties or thirties in good health and CMV-seronegative. The chain uses TRBV15 and TRBJ1-6, with 7 bases matching TRBD1. Here the CDR3 DNA reads TGTGCCACCAGCGGACAGGAATATAATTCACCCCTCCACTTT. It specifies CATSGQEYNSPLHF.